What follows is one TCR beta chain and its context. This was a survey-level run. Data came from immunoSEQ multiplex PCR; TCRdb stores just in-frame clones and leaves some out. The sample carries 20,000 to 30,000 clones, about four fifths recorded once. The data are from a study of STAT5B mutations in CD4+ large granular lymphocyte leukemia. About the study: Among healthy controls, a particular HLA allele went with more CDR3 'QG' motifs.

V was pared by 3 bases and J by 4 bases, with 1 base of the junction left unmatched. Germline V lookup: CDR1 MNHEY, CDR2 SMNVEV (reference sequence). The CDR3 is made up of 15 amino acids. The sequence was collected from a human donor in good health. V usage is TRBV27 and J usage is TRBJ2-2; TRBD1 matches 11 bases. The material sequenced was CD4+ T cells from blood buffy coats. DNA for the CDR3: TGTGCCAGCAGTTTCGGGACAGGGGGCACCGGGGAGCTGTTTTTT. Its protein product is CASSFGTGGTGELFF.